Below are 29 T cell receptor beta chains sequenced from a single sample in a study of shared clonotypes between healthy human individuals. Some clones are missing from TCRdb's copy, which holds only in-frame ones; the method was immunoSEQ multiplex PCR. This sample has about 680,000 clones, with about 90% found just once. Naive CD8 populations comprised CD45RO-negative cells positively selected for CCR7, excluding terminally differentiated effector memory CD45RA+ cells. Input material: naive CD8+ T cells sorted from blood. The receptors here all came from a man younger than 40 in good health.

The gene calls are TRBV2 and TRBJ2-7; D unclear. Trimming pared 2 bases from V and 0 bases from J, leaving 11 bases between. This CDR3 is 15 amino acids long. Germline V lookup: CDR1 SNHLY, CDR2 FYNNEI. The CDR3 spells CASSELRRSSYEQYF. The CDR3 DNA is TGTGCCAGCAGTGAATTAAGGCGGAGCTCCTACGAGCAGTACTTC.

This chain links TRBV19 with TRBJ2-7; 13 nucleotides agree with TRBD2. Trimming at V came to 5 bases and at J to 0 bases, leaving 10 bases not matched to a gene. In germline, CDR1 is LNHDA, CDR2 SQIVND (reference sequence). CDR3 size: 18 residues. CDR3 nucleotides: TGTGCCAGTAGTCCCGGACTAGCGGGAGTTATTTTCTCCTACGAGCAGTACTTC. It codes for CASSPGLAGVIFSYEQYF.

This CDR3 reads CASLWVTEAFF. The DNA for the CDR3 is TGTGCTTCGTTGTGGGTTACTGAAGCTTTCTTT. V and J are TRBV30 and TRBJ1-1; D is unresolved. There are 11 residues in the CDR3. Germline V gene lookup returns CDR1 GTSNPN and CDR2 SVGIG (reference sequence).

Points on this clone: The sample holds other DNA sequences that translate to the same CDR3. The V gene is TRBV27, the J gene TRBJ2-1; D is undetermined. With 4 bases removed from V and 0 bases from J, the gap between germline ends came to 7 bases. Germline V gene data show CDR1 as MNHEY and CDR2 as SMNVEV (reference sequence). The CDR3 extends over 14 amino acids. The CDR3 loop reads CASSSSSSYNEQFF. As DNA, the CDR3 is TGTGCCAGCAGTTCGTCGAGCTCCTACAATGAGCAGTTCTTC.

The chain combines TRBV6-5 with TRBJ2-3; D may be TRBD1 (5 bases). From germline, CDR1 is MNHEY and CDR2 SVGAGI. V lost 5 bases and J lost 10, with 16 bases in between. This CDR3 is 13 amino acids long. Written as DNA, the CDR3 is TGTGCCAGCAGTCCCACAACAGGTTCTCCGCAGTATTTT. Translation gives CASSPTTGSPQYF.

The chain has TRBV7-2 and TRBJ2-7; 10 nucleotides align to TRBD2. Germline lookup yields CDR1 SGHTA and CDR2 FQGNSA. V lost 5 bases, J lost 4 bases, and 11 bases stayed unmatched. CDR3 size: 16 residues. CDR3 region: CASSTTTGLAQYEQYF. As DNA, the CDR3 is TGTGCCAGCAGCACCACCACGGGACTAGCGCAATACGAGCAGTACTTC.

This chain links TRBV7-9 with TRBJ2-1, with TRBD2 matching 12 bases. V shed 5 bases, J shed 6 bases, and the junction held 14 bases outside the gene matches. CDR3 length: 18 amino acids. Looked up from germline, CDR1 is SEHNR and CDR2 is FQNEAQ (reference sequence). In DNA, the CDR3 is TGTGCCAGCAGCCTTACGTCTCACGGGACTAGCGGGTTCAATGAGCAGTTCTTC. Translated, it gives CASSLTSHGTSGFNEQFF. Full variable domain (outside the CDR3, taken from reference TRBV7-9 and TRBJ2-1): DTGVSQNPRHKITKRGQNVTFRCDPISEHNRLYWYRQTLGQGPEFLTYFQNEAQLEKSRLLSDRFSAERPKGSFSTLEIQRTEQGDSAMYLCASSLTSHGTSGFNEQFFGPGTRLTVL.

The genes are TRBV7-9 and TRBJ2-3, with D perhaps being TRBD1 or TRBD2 (5 bases each). CDR1 is SEHNR, CDR2 FQNEAQ, per germline (reference sequence). This CDR3 region has 18 residues. The V end lost 1 base, the J end lost 4 bases, and 21 bases lay between the germline ends. CDR3 DNA: TGTGCCAGCAGCTTAGTTCCCCGGGACGCATCCCGCCCAGATACGCAGTATTTT. Its protein product is CASSLVPRDASRPDTQYF.

The rearrangement joins TRBV6-1 to TRBJ2-7; TRBD1 aligns across 8 bases. The CDR3 has 15 amino acids. With 1 base clipped from V and 3 bases from J, the junction kept 5 bases outside the gene matches. Germline V gene data show CDR1 as MNHNS and CDR2 as SASEGT. CDR3 residues: CASSEGDRRIYEQYF. The CDR3 DNA reads TGTGCCAGCAGTGAAGGGGACAGGCGGATCTACGAGCAGTACTTC.

The rearrangement joins TRBV5-6 to TRBJ2-7; D is unclear. V was cut by 0 bases and J by 3 bases, with 16 bases left in between. The CDR3 runs to 16 residues. The germline gives CDR1 SGHDT, CDR2 YYEEEE. In DNA, the CDR3 is TGTGCCAGCAGCTTGGTCATCTACTCGAAAAGCTACGAGCAGTACTTC. Protein sequence: CASSLVIYSKSYEQYF.

The chain employs TRBV14 and TRBJ2-5; 8 bases map to TRBD1. Unmatched junction bases numbered 12, after V lost 1 base and J lost 5 bases. The CDR3 sequence is 17 residues long. From germline, CDR1 is SGHDN and CDR2 FVKESK. This chain's CDR3 is CASSQGPTGAVRETQYF. DNA for the CDR3: TGTGCCAGCAGCCAAGGTCCGACAGGGGCTGTACGGGAGACCCAGTACTTC.

The genes are TRBV6-5 and TRBJ1-2; no firm D call. The length of the CDR3 is 10 residues. V was shortened by 5 bases and J by 4 bases, with 2 bases between the two germline ends. CDR1 is MNHEY, CDR2 SVGAGI, per germline. The CDR3 protein is CASSSYGYTF. For the CDR3, the DNA is TGTGCCAGCAGTAGCTATGGCTACACCTTC.

The genes are TRBV7-2 and TRBJ2-7; the D gene is possibly TRBD1 (6 bases). CDR1 SGHTA and CDR2 FQGNSA come from the germline V gene. The V and J ends lost 5 bases and 4 bases respectively, with 18 bases between them. This CDR3 contains 15 residues. The CDR3 DNA is TGTGCCAGCAGCGGCAGTATGGGACACCTATACGAGCAGTACTTC. Its translation: CASSGSMGHLYEQYF.

The count of this clone is one. This chain joins TRBV7-7 and TRBJ2-2; D may match TRBD1 or TRBD2 (5 bases each). Trimming removed 8 bases from V and 4 bases from J, with 8 bases in between. Germline-derived CDR1 and CDR2 are SSHAT and FNYEAQ (reference sequence). The CDR3 loop spans 12 amino acids. In DNA, the CDR3 is TGTGCCAGCCGGGGCGGCACCGGGGAGCTGTTTTTT. Residues: CASRGGTGELFF.

A note on this clone: The sample holds other DNA sequences that translate to the same CDR3. This chain connects TRBV9 to TRBJ1-2; D is unclear. CDR3 length equals 11 residues. The V and J ends lost 3 bases and 4 bases respectively, with 4 bases between them. CDR1 and CDR2 (germline): SGDLS, YYNGEE. CDR3 region: CASSGTYGYTF. DNA of the CDR3: TGTGCCAGCAGCGGGACCTATGGCTACACCTTC.

The gene calls are TRBV10-3 and TRBJ2-1; 7 positions match TRBD2. From germline, CDR1 is ENHRY and CDR2 SYGVKD. This CDR3 is built from 14 residues. Germline trimming cut 5 bases from V and 1 base from J; bases unmatched to any gene: 2. Here the CDR3 reads CAISRLASYNEQFF. DNA of the CDR3: TGTGCCATCAGTCGACTAGCTTCCTACAATGAGCAGTTCTTC.

This sequence joins TRBV5-1 and TRBJ1-5; weak D call: TRBD1 (6 bases). From germline, CDR1 is SGHRS and CDR2 YFSETQ. Trimming removed 0 bases at V and 3 bases at J, with 10 bases between. This CDR3 is built from 15 residues. The CDR3 nucleotides read TGCGCCAGCAGCTTGGCGGGGGGCATCAATCAGCCCCAGCATTTT. It yields the protein CASSLAGGINQPQHF.

The chain joins TRBV9 to TRBJ2-2; tentatively, D is TRBD1 (5 bases). CDR1 is SGDLS, CDR2 YYNGEE, per germline. The CDR3 totals 19 residues. V lost 3 bases to trimming and J lost 0 bases, with 21 bases between them. CDR3: CASSDRPTLTASNTGELFF. In DNA, the CDR3 is TGTGCCAGCAGCGACCGACCCACCCTGACAGCCTCGAACACCGGGGAGCTGTTTTTT.

In its sample, this clone was seen a few times. Here the CDR3 reads CASSQDRGPANYGYTF. For the CDR3, the DNA is TGTGCCAGCAGCCAAGACCGGGGGCCTGCTAACTATGGCTACACCTTC. This rearrangement joins TRBV14 to TRBJ1-2; D is possibly TRBD1 (6 bases). The CDR3 is 16 residues long. The V end lost 0 bases, the J end lost 0 bases, and 11 bases lay between the germline ends. CDR1 and CDR2 (germline): SGHDN, FVKESK.

The chain employs TRBV30 and TRBJ2-1, with 8 bases identical to TRBD2. The junction had 9 bases not matched to a gene; V was cut back by 3 bases and J by 5 bases. The V gene's germline CDR1 is GTSNPN and CDR2 SVGIG (reference sequence). This CDR3 is 15 amino acids long. CDR3 loop: CAWRVLAGGHNEQFF. CDR3 nucleotide sequence: TGTGCCTGGAGGGTACTCGCGGGAGGCCACAATGAGCAGTTCTTC.

This clone has only one observation. V gene TRBV27 combines with J gene TRBJ2-2; possibly TRBD2 for D (6 bases). CDR3 length: 16 residues. Germline assignment: CDR1 MNHEY and CDR2 SMNVEV (reference sequence). V was trimmed by 5 bases and J by 3 bases, leaving 16 bases between them. The CDR3 reads CASSPSELAYTGELFF. For the CDR3, the DNA is TGTGCCAGCAGTCCATCCGAACTAGCATACACCGGGGAGCTGTTTTTT.

This clone was counted a few times. This rearrangement joins TRBV5-5 to TRBJ1-1; no clear D gene. Per germline, CDR1 SGHKS and CDR2 YYEKEE (reference sequence). V was shortened by 0 bases and J by 7 bases, with 7 bases between the two germline ends. The CDR3 sequence is 12 residues long. This CDR3 is CASSLGISEAFF. DNA of the CDR3: TGTGCCAGCAGCTTGGGTATCAGTGAAGCTTTCTTT.

The genes are TRBV13 and TRBJ2-5; D is perhaps TRBD1 or TRBD2 (5 bases each). Germline V gene lookup returns CDR1 PRHDT and CDR2 FYEKMQ (reference sequence). This CDR3 is built from 14 residues. V lost 0 bases and J 3 bases, leaving 8 bases between the germline ends. The CDR3 here is CASSLGLGEETQYF. The CDR3 bases are TGTGCCAGCAGCTTAGGATTGGGGGAAGAGACCCAGTACTTC. The variable domain in full, completed from reference TRBV13 and TRBJ2-5, reads AAGVIQSPRHLIKEKRETATLKCYPIPRHDTVYWYQQGPGQDPQFLISFYEKMQSDKGSIPDRFSAQQFSDYHSELNMSSLELGDSALYFCASSLGLGEETQYFGPGTRLLVL.

The chain couples TRBV6-5 to TRBJ1-1, with D unresolved. The CDR3 runs to 15 residues. Germline V lookup: CDR1 MNHEY, CDR2 SVGAGI. The V gene lost 0 bases and the J gene lost 6 bases, with 14 bases spanning the gap. CDR3 loop: CASSYSNSERAEAFF. CDR3 coding DNA: TGTGCCAGCAGTTACTCGAACTCTGAGCGGGCTGAAGCTTTCTTT.

V usage is TRBV4-2 and J usage is TRBJ2-3; D perhaps matches TRBD2 (6 bases). This CDR3 contains 15 residues. V was shortened by 1 base and J by 3 bases, with 11 bases between the two germline ends. Germline loops: CDR1 LGHNA, CDR2 YNFKEQ. The DNA for the CDR3 is TGTGCCAGCAGCCAAGCTGGGAGGCGGACAGATACGCAGTATTTT. It codes for CASSQAGRRTDTQYF.

This chain joins TRBV5-4 and TRBJ2-7; 7 bases line up with TRBD2. CDR3 length equals 15 residues. Germline CDR1 reads SGHNT; CDR2 reads YYREEE (reference sequence). V was pared by 4 bases and J by 7 bases, with 14 bases of the junction left unmatched. The CDR3 sequence: CASSQERDALGEQYF. As DNA, the CDR3 is TGTGCCAGCAGCCAGGAGCGGGATGCACTAGGGGAGCAGTACTTC.

The rearrangement links TRBV28 to TRBJ2-1; D is perhaps TRBD1 or TRBD2 (5 bases each). V lost 3 bases, J lost 5 bases, and 11 bases lay in between. Per the germline V gene, CDR1 is MDHEN and CDR2 is SYDVKM. This CDR3 region has 14 residues. The CDR3 sequence: CASSFKWDDNEQFF. DNA of the CDR3: TGTGCCAGCAGTTTTAAGTGGGACGACAATGAGCAGTTCTTC.

For the CDR3, the DNA is TGTGCCAGCAGCTGGGGGACTAGCGGGAGATACAATGAGCAGTTCTTC. Its translation: CASSWGTSGRYNEQFF. The rearrangement joins TRBV5-6 to TRBJ2-1; 14 nucleotides line up with TRBD2. Per the germline V gene, CDR1 is SGHDT and CDR2 is YYEEEE. V was pared by 3 bases and J by 4 bases, with 3 bases of the junction left unmatched. The CDR3 contains 16 residues.

V is TRBV6-5 and J is TRBJ2-7, with D hard to call. The CDR3 consists of 15 residues. Germline V gene lookup returns CDR1 MNHEY and CDR2 SVGAGI. Deletions cut 6 bases from V and 0 bases from J, with 15 bases between. The DNA of the CDR3 is TGTGCCAGCAGAGCCCGAGATTACAGCTCCTACGAGCAGTACTTC. This translates into CASRARDYSSYEQYF.